The T cell receptor beta chain under discussion was sequenced for a study of PD-1 blockade in classical Hodgkin lymphoma. Here immunoSEQ multiplex PCR was the method, and the copy in TCRdb shows in-frame clones only, minus some. Among 30,000 or so clones, around 94% were seen once, and the ten largest hold about 2.3%. V was trimmed by 1 base and J by 6 bases, leaving 13 bases between them. The CDR3 contains 13 residues. Germline CDR1 and CDR2: GTSNPN and SVGIG (reference sequence). Broader study findings: Undefined causes, possibly disease activity or prior therapy, underlie the repertoire differences. Reports described newly diagnosed patients as having lower baseline TCR diversity than healthy donors.

Notes on this clone: Its cognate antigen is unknown.

Time point here: newly diagnosed, previously untreated cHL patient sample. It was PBMCs in newly diagnosed, untreated classical Hodgkin lymphoma that served as comparison. The source of this sequence is a human donor with classical Hodgkin lymphoma. The chain links TRBV30 to TRBJ2-7, with D perhaps matching TRBD1 (6 bases). Sequenced material: peripheral blood mononuclear cells (PBMCs). CDR3 in amino acids: CAWSEGVTGEQYF. CDR3 in DNA: TGTGCCTGGAGTGAGGGGGTGACTGGCGAGCAGTACTTC.